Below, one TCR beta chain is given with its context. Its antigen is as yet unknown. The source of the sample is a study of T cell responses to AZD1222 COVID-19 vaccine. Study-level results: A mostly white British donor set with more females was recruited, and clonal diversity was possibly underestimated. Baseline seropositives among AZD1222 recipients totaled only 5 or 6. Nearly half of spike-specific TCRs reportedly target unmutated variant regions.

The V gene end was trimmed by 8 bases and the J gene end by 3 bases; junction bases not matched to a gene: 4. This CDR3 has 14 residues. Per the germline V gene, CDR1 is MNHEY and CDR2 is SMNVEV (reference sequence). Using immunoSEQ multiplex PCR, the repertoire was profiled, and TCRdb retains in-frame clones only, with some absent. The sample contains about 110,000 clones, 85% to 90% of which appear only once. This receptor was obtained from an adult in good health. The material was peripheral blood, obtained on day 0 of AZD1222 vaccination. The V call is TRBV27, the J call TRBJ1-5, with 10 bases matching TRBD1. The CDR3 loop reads CASAGTGVNQPQHF. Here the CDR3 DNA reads TGTGCCAGCGCCGGGACAGGGGTCAATCAGCCCCAGCATTTT.